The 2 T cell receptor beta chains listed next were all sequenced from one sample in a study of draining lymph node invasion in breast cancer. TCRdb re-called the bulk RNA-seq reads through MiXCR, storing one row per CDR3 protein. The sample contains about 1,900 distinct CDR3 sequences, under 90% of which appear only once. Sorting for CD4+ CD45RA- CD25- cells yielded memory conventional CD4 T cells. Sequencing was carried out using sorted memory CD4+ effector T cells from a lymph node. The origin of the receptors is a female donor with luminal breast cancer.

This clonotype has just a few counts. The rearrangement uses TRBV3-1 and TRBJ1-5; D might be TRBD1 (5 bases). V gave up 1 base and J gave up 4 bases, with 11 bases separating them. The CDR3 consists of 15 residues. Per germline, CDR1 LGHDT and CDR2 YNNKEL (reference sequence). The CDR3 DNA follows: TGTGCCAGCAGCCAAGCAACAGGTGGTAATCAGCCCCAGCATTTT. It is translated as CASSQATGGNQPQHF.

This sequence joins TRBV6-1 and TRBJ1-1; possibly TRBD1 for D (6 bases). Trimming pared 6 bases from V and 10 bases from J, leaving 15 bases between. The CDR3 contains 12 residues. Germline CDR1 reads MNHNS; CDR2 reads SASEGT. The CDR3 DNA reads TGTGCCAGCAGGTATACAGGGATTCCAGCTTTCTTT. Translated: CASRYTGIPAFF.